The 3 T cell receptor beta chains in this list originate from one sample, sequenced in a study of blood T cell repertoires in COVID-19. Clones were sequenced by immunoSEQ multiplex PCR, and TCRdb holds only the in-frame ones, with some missing. The table lists around 380,000 clones, 87% of them singletons. The sample taken for sequencing was PBMCs or T cells enriched from blood (not recorded which). These receptors all come from a young man who had recovered from COVID-19.

In its sample, this clone was seen once. The gene calls are TRBV11-2 and TRBJ2-4, with D perhaps matching TRBD1 (6 bases). CDR3 length equals 14 residues. Deletions cut 2 bases from V and 5 bases from J, with 10 bases between. Germline V CDR1 and CDR2: SGHAT, FQNNGV. Written as DNA, the CDR3 is TGTGCCAGCAGCTTACCTTACAGGGAAAACATTCAGTACTTC. It codes for CASSLPYRENIQYF.

This clone turned up a few times. Other DNA variants within this sample encode the same CDR3. This sequence joins TRBV19 and TRBJ2-7, with TRBD1 matching 7 bases. The V segment lost 9 bases and the J segment 1 base; nucleotides outside the gene matches: 3. This CDR3 region has 12 residues. CDR1 is LNHDA and CDR2 is SQIVND in the germline V gene (reference sequence). The CDR3 nucleotides read TGTGCCAGCTCGACAGGGTCCTACGAGCAGTACTTC. This gives the protein CASSTGSYEQYF.

The chain couples TRBV7-8 to TRBJ2-6, with D tentatively TRBD2 (6 bases). Germline assignment: CDR1 SGHVS and CDR2 FQNEAQ. CDR3 size: 18 residues. V was shortened by 3 bases and J by 4 bases, with 19 bases between the two germline ends. CDR3 residues: CASSLAGVLATGANVLTF. CDR3 bases: TGTGCCAGCAGCTTGGCTGGGGTTCTAGCGACGGGGGCCAACGTCCTGACTTTC.